The 21 T cell receptor beta chains given below trace back to one sample, sequenced in a study of identical twins. TCRdb itself ran the 5' RACE reads through MiXCR, one entry per CDR3 protein. The sample carries more than 1.5 million distinct CDR3 sequences, under 35% recorded once. Sequencing was done on a sample of cord blood. The receptors come from a newborn girl in good health.

The sample holds a few counts of this clonotype. The chain uses TRBV7-2 and TRBJ2-3; D is unclear. Germline V lookup: CDR1 SGHTA, CDR2 FQGNSA. V lost 6 bases, J lost 2 bases, and 6 bases lay in between. The CDR3 is made up of 12 amino acids. CDR3: CASRQFTDTQYF. The CDR3 DNA reads as TGTGCCAGCAGACAATTCACAGATACGCAGTATTTT.

This CDR3 is CASSTSRLGQYF. CDR3 in DNA: TGTGCCAGCAGTACCAGTCGATTGGGGCAGTACTTC. V is TRBV12-3 or TRBV12-4 and J is TRBJ2-7; D call uncertain. The CDR3 has 12 amino acids. Trimming shortened V by 5 bases and J by 9 bases, and 14 bases separated the two germline ends.

This clonotype was counted ten times or more. This chain connects TRBV4-2 to TRBJ2-5; 13 bases are a match to TRBD2. Germline trimming cut 2 bases from V and 0 bases from J; bases unmatched to any gene: 15. The CDR3 totals 21 residues. Germline V gives CDR1 LGHNA, CDR2 YNFKEQ. The CDR3 region is CASSQIRDGLAGVPYQETQYF. CDR3 coding DNA: TGTGCCAGCAGCCAAATTCGCGATGGACTAGCGGGGGTGCCGTACCAAGAGACCCAGTACTTC.

This clonotype was detected only a few times. This rearrangement joins TRBV29-1 to TRBJ1-1, with D uncertain. The CDR3 has 13 residues. Germline loops: CDR1 SQVTM, CDR2 ANQGSEA. The CDR3 coding sequence is TGCAGTGCGAGGAGGACTACAAACACTGAAGCTTTCTTT. It translates to CSARRTTNTEAFF.

This chain uses TRBV5-4 with TRBJ1-2; D is unclear. Germline values: CDR1 SGHNT, CDR2 YYREEE (reference sequence). Trimming took 0 bases from V and 1 from J, leaving 13 bases between them. The CDR3 loop spans 16 amino acids. CDR3: CASSLGSGILNYGYTF. In DNA form, the CDR3 reads TGTGCCAGCAGCTTGGGCTCCGGGATTCTTAACTATGGCTACACCTTC.

This clonotype was picked up one time. The CDR3 spells CASSQNHLAGIGDEQYF. In nucleotides, the CDR3 is TGTGCCAGCAGCCAAAACCACCTAGCGGGGATAGGGGATGAGCAGTACTTC. The chain carries TRBV3-1 and TRBJ2-7; 9 nucleotides align to TRBD2. The CDR3 is made up of 17 amino acids. Germline CDR1 is LGHDT and CDR2 is YNNKEL (reference sequence). V lost 2 bases, J lost 7 bases, and 15 bases stayed unmatched.

This chain uses TRBV11-2 with TRBJ2-3, with D maybe TRBD2 (5 bases). V was trimmed by 1 base and J by 0 bases, leaving 11 bases between them. The CDR3 has 16 residues. Looked up from germline, CDR1 is SGHAT and CDR2 is FQNNGV. Here the CDR3 reads CASSLVTITSTDTQYF. The CDR3 DNA follows: TGTGCCAGCAGCTTAGTGACTATCACTAGCACAGATACGCAGTATTTT. The complete variable domain, with remaining parts taken from reference TRBV11-2 and TRBJ2-3, reads EAGVAQSPRYKIIEKRQSVAFWCNPISGHATLYWYQQILGQGPKLLIQFQNNGVVDDSQLPKDRFSAERLKGVDSTLKIQPAKLEDSAVYLCASSLVTITSTDTQYFGPGTRLTVL.

This clonotype was seen many times. At one end, the junction sequence differs from germline, possibly due to a read error. The rearrangement joins TRBV4-1 to TRBJ2-5, with D unresolved. The CDR3 is 13 amino acids. Germline CDR1 and CDR2: MGHRA and YSYEKL. CDR3: CASSQAYQETQYF. CDR3 DNA sequence: TGTGCCAGCAGCCAAGCCTACCAAGAGACCCAGTACTTC.

The chain recombines TRBV30 with TRBJ1-6, with 10 bases fitting TRBD1. V shed 3 bases and J 0 bases; nucleotides not matched to a gene: 5. CDR1 and CDR2 from the germline V gene are GTSNPN and SVGIG (reference sequence). The CDR3 extends over 17 amino acids. DNA for the CDR3: TGTGCCTGGAGGAGACAGGGGGCGAACTCCTATAATTCACCCCTCCACTTT. Its translation is CAWRRQGANSYNSPLHF.

The V and J genes are TRBV20-1 and TRBJ2-1; 9 nucleotides line up with TRBD2. J lost 10 bases, V lost 0 bases, and 4 bases had no gene match. CDR1 DFQATT and CDR2 SNEGSKA come from the germline V gene (reference sequence). This CDR3 has 13 amino acids. CDR3 DNA: TGCAGTGCTAGAGAGCGGGGGGGCTACGAGCAGTTCTTC. Protein product: CSARERGGYEQFF.

Turning to this clonotype: The germline gene is not matched at one end of the junction; a read error may be the cause. This chain uses TRBV12-3 or TRBV12-4 with TRBJ2-1; weak D call: TRBD2 (5 bases). The J call is uncertain, as TRBJ2-7 better fits the DNA end. The CDR3 consists of 14 residues. CDR3: CANSWETQYNEQYF. The CDR3 DNA reads as TGTGCCAACAGTTGGGAGACTCAATACAATGAGCAGTACTTC.

Regarding this clonotype: A junction boundary mismatches the germline segment, possibly from a read error. The rearrangement joins TRBV6-6 to TRBJ2-3, with 7 bases matching TRBD1. Germline loops: CDR1 MNHNY, CDR2 SVGAGI (reference sequence). CDR3 size: 16 residues. The CDR3, as DNA: TGTGCCAGCAGTTACCCGTGGTCGAGGGGGACAGATACGCGGTATTTT. Translation gives CASSYPWSRGTDTRYF.

This clonotype was seen a few times. The J gene is TRBJ1-1, the V gene TRBV5-1; D remains unclear. CDR3 length: 16 amino acids. V gave up 4 bases and J gave up 4 bases, with 20 bases separating them. Per germline, CDR1 SGHRS and CDR2 YFSETQ. Here the CDR3 DNA reads TGCGCCAGCAGCCCGGACGGGGTAGTGGGGTCCACTGAAGCTTTCTTT. Encoded protein: CASSPDGVVGSTEAFF. Based on the CDR3 plus reference TRBV5-1 and TRBJ1-1, the full variable domain is KAGVTQTPRYLIKTRGQQVTLSCSPISGHRSVSWYQQTPGQGLQFLFEYFSETQRNKGNFPGRFSGRQFSNSRSEMNVSTLELGDSALYLCASSPDGVVGSTEAFFGQGTRLTVV.

This clonotype was detected a few times. V is TRBV13 and J is TRBJ1-2, with no clear D. The CDR3 covers 14 residues. Germline V lookup: CDR1 PRHDT, CDR2 FYEKMQ (reference sequence). V lost 0 bases, J lost 3 bases, and 8 bases lay in between. CDR3 bases: TGTGCCAGCAGCTTAGGTCGGGTGGACTATGGCTACACCTTC. Its protein product is CASSLGRVDYGYTF.

The chain recombines TRBV28 with TRBJ1-1; 12 bases fit TRBD1. V dropped 8 bases and J dropped 7; count of bases not matched to a gene: 11. Germline V gives CDR1 MDHEN, CDR2 SYDVKM. The CDR3 is 15 residues long. CDR3 amino acids: CASQSPGQGAGEAFF. In DNA form, the CDR3 reads TGTGCCAGCCAAAGTCCGGGACAGGGGGCGGGTGAAGCTTTCTTT.

This clonotype was seen a handful of times. The rearrangement uses TRBV28 and TRBJ2-7, with 11 bases fitting TRBD1. The V gene end was trimmed by 6 bases and the J gene end by 4 bases; junction bases not matched to a gene: 11. The CDR3 loop spans 16 amino acids. Germline V gene data show CDR1 as MDHEN and CDR2 as SYDVKM. CDR3 nucleotides: TGTGCCAGCAGCCCCCCTTGGACAGGGGGCTTTTACGAGCAGTACTTC. Protein sequence: CASSPPWTGGFYEQYF.

This chain connects TRBV12-5 to TRBJ2-7, with 7 bases fitting TRBD1. The CDR3 totals 16 residues. CDR1 is LGHNT and CDR2 is FRNRAP in the germline V gene. The J segment lost 2 bases and the V segment lost 0 bases, leaving 7 bases of the junction unmatched. CDR3 protein: CASGLVRGQVAYEQYF. CDR3 nucleotides: TGTGCTAGTGGTTTGGTACGCGGACAGGTAGCCTACGAGCAGTACTTC.

The V gene is TRBV25-1, the J gene TRBJ1-6; TRBD1 aligns across 8 bases. The CDR3 is 14 amino acids. CDR1 is MGHDK and CDR2 is SYGVNS in the germline V gene. Trimming cost V 1 base and J 9 bases; bases outside gene matches: 2. The CDR3 DNA follows: TGTGCCAGCAGTGAATCCGGACAGGGTTCACCCCTCCACTTT. This gives the protein CASSESGQGSPLHF.

This clonotype was counted a few times. V gene TRBV9 combines with J gene TRBJ2-1, with 12 nucleotides matching TRBD2. Germline CDR1 is SGDLS and CDR2 is YYNGEE. Unmatched junction bases numbered 8, after V lost 2 bases and J lost 8 bases. The CDR3 is made up of 16 amino acids. CDR3 DNA sequence: TGTGCCAGCAGCGTTCGGACTAGCGGGGAGGTTTATGAGCAGTTCTTC. Translation: CASSVRTSGEVYEQFF.

This chain joins TRBV6-1 and TRBJ1-1, with no clear D. The germline V gene has CDR1 MNHNS and CDR2 SASEGT. The CDR3 sequence is 12 residues long. V was pared by 7 bases and J by 4 bases, with 10 bases between. The chain's CDR3 is CASKRGLTEAFF. The CDR3 DNA follows: TGTGCCAGCAAACGGGGTCTCACTGAAGCTTTCTTT.

Only a few counts were recorded for this clonotype. This could be a read error, since a much larger clone is one nucleotide away. The chain has TRBV10-3 and TRBJ1-2; 7 positions match TRBD1. The junction had 0 bases not matched to a gene; V was cut back by 4 bases and J by 4 bases. Germline V gives CDR1 ENHRY, CDR2 SYGVKD. The CDR3 covers 12 residues. CDR3 in DNA: TGTGCCATCAGTGGGGACAGCTATGGCTACACCTTC. Protein product: CAISGDSYGYTF.